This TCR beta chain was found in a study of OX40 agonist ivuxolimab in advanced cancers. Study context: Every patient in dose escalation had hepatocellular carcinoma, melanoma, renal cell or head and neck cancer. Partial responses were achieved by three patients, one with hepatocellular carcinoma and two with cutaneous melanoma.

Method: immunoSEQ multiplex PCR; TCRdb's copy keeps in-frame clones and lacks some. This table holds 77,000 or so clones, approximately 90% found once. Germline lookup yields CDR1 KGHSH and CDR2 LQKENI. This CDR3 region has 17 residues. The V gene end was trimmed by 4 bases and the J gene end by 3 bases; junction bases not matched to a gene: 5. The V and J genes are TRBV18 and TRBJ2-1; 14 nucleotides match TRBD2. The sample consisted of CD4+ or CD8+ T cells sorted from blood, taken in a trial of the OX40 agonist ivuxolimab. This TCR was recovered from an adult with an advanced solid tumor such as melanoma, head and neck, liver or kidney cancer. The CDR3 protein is CASSLGLAGEGYNEQFF. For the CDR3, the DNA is TGTGCCAGCTCACTGGGACTAGCGGGAGAAGGCTACAATGAGCAGTTCTTC. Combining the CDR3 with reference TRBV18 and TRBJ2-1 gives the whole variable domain NAGVMQNPRHLVRRRGQEARLRCSPMKGHSHVYWYRQLPEEGLKFMVYLQKENIIDESGMPKERFSAEFPKEGPSILRIQQVVRGDSAAYFCASSLGLAGEGYNEQFFGPGTRLTVL.